These 31 T cell receptor beta chains share one sample of origin, sequenced in a study of T cell responses to AZD1222 COVID-19 vaccine. Using immunoSEQ multiplex PCR, the repertoire was profiled, and TCRdb retains in-frame clones only, with some absent. The sample yields 110,000 or so clones, roughly nine tenths seen once. The sequences come from peripheral blood, collected on day 0 of AZD1222 vaccination. All receptors come from an adult in good health.

In its sample, this clone was seen once. The same CDR3 arises from other DNA sequences in this sample as well. This sequence joins TRBV29-1 and TRBJ1-1; no clear D. The CDR3 runs to 11 residues. Germline loops: CDR1 SQVTM, CDR2 ANQGSEA. The V end lost 3 bases, the J end lost 2 bases, and 4 bases lay between the germline ends. CDR3 sequence (DNA): TGCAGCGTTGATTCCAACACTGAAGCTTTCTTT. As protein: CSVDSNTEAFF.

In its sample, this clone was seen once. This sequence joins TRBV6-2 or TRBV6-3 and TRBJ1-1, with D possibly TRBD1 on 5 matching bases. CDR3 length equals 17 residues. Germline CDR1 reads MNHEY; CDR2 reads SVGEGT. The ends were cut back, 2 bases at V and 4 bases at J, with 20 bases in the middle. For the CDR3, the DNA is TGTGCCAGCAGTTACCCGCAGGGTGTGGCCGGGAGCACTGAAGCTTTCTTT. It is translated as CASSYPQGVAGSTEAFF.

V is TRBV18 and J is TRBJ1-1; D possibly corresponds to TRBD1 (6 bases). Between the trimmed V and J ends, which lost 3 bases and 4 bases, there was a span of 9 bases. Germline-derived CDR1 and CDR2 are KGHSH and LQKENI. The CDR3 is 13 amino acids. CDR3 loop: CASSPDRSTEAFF. The CDR3 bases are TGTGCCAGCTCACCCGACAGGTCCACTGAAGCTTTCTTT.

The chain combines TRBV4-1 with TRBJ2-7, with 7 bases identical to TRBD1. This CDR3 has 13 amino acids. J lost 7 bases, V lost 4 bases, and 7 bases had no gene match. The V gene's germline CDR1 is MGHRA and CDR2 YSYEKL. The CDR3 coding sequence is TGCGCCAGCAGCCGGGGACAGTCCCTAGAGCAGTACTTC. Its protein is CASSRGQSLEQYF.

V and J are TRBV6-6 and TRBJ1-1; perhaps TRBD1 as D (5 bases). V lost 5 bases and J 3 bases, leaving 13 bases between the germline ends. The germline CDR1 and CDR2 sequences are MNHNY and SVGAGI (reference sequence). The CDR3 contains 14 residues. CDR3 DNA: TGTGCCAGCAGTCCCGTGGGGGGGGACACTGAAGCTTTCTTT. Translating gives CASSPVGGDTEAFF.

This chain links TRBV5-5 with TRBJ2-7; 8 bases align to TRBD2. This CDR3 is built from 13 residues. Germline V gene data show CDR1 as SGHKS and CDR2 as YYEKEE (reference sequence). J was trimmed by 0 bases and V by 10 bases; bases with no gene match: 6. In nucleotides, the CDR3 is TGTGCCTCGACAGCGGGAGTCTCCTACGAGCAGTACTTC. It translates to CASTAGVSYEQYF.

The CDR3 nucleotides are TGTGCCAGTAGTTCAGGGTGGGCAGACCTCTATGGCTACACCTTC. Its translation: CASSSGWADLYGYTF. This chain connects TRBV19 to TRBJ1-2; D is perhaps TRBD1 (5 bases). The CDR3 has 15 residues. Trimming cost V 5 bases and J 4 bases, with 17 bases left between them. Germline lookup yields CDR1 LNHDA and CDR2 SQIVND (reference sequence).

The chain uses TRBV5-1 and TRBJ2-2; 16 bases are shared with TRBD2. Germline CDR1 reads SGHRS; CDR2 reads YFSETQ. Unmatched junction bases numbered 2, after V lost 3 bases and J lost 6 bases. The CDR3 has 16 residues. This CDR3 is CASSSGLAGGSGELFF. In nucleotides, the CDR3 is TGCGCCAGCAGCTCGGGACTAGCGGGAGGGTCCGGGGAGCTGTTTTTT.

The J gene is TRBJ2-3, the V gene TRBV18; D may be TRBD1 (6 bases). V lost 3 bases and J 6 bases, leaving 13 bases between the germline ends. The CDR3 length is 14 residues. Germline V gene sequence: CDR1 KGHSH, CDR2 LQKENI. Written as DNA, the CDR3 is TGTGCCAGCTCACCCTCGGCCCAGGGGGATACGCAGTATTTT. Encoded protein: CASSPSAQGDTQYF.

The chain links TRBV3-1 (or the pseudogene TRBV3-2) to TRBJ1-2; 7 nucleotides match TRBD1. With V trimmed by 1 base and J by 4 bases, 15 bases remained unmatched. CDR1 is LGHDT and CDR2 is YNNKEL in the germline V gene (reference sequence). There are 18 residues in the CDR3. The DNA of the CDR3 is TGTGCCAGCAGCCAAGGAGTCCAGGGGGGGGGCGACAGCTATGGCTACACCTTC. Its translation is CASSQGVQGGGDSYGYTF.

This chain connects TRBV6-1 to TRBJ1-5; D gene ambiguous. The germline V and J ends were trimmed by 1 base and 4 bases, with 11 bases remaining between them. CDR3 length: 15 amino acids. The V gene's germline CDR1 is MNHNS and CDR2 SASEGT. Here the CDR3 DNA reads TGTGCCAGCAGTGAAGTCGGGGTAGTTAATCAGCCCCAGCATTTT. It encodes CASSEVGVVNQPQHF.

The chain combines TRBV30 with TRBJ1-2, with a possible D match to TRBD1 (5 bases). The CDR3 totals 13 residues. V lost 7 bases and J 5 bases, leaving 17 bases between the germline ends. In germline, CDR1 is GTSNPN, CDR2 SVGIG (reference sequence). CDR3 sequence: CASPGTVPYGYTF. The DNA of the CDR3 is TGTGCCTCACCGGGGACCGTCCCTTATGGCTACACCTTC.

V usage is TRBV6-1 and J usage is TRBJ1-2, with a weak D call TRBD1 (6 bases). In germline, CDR1 is MNHNS, CDR2 SASEGT. The CDR3 has 13 residues. Trimming shortened V by 3 bases and J by 7 bases, and 12 bases separated the two germline ends. CDR3 region: CASSDEGEGGYTF. Here the CDR3 DNA reads TGTGCCAGCAGTGACGAGGGGGAGGGTGGCTACACCTTC.

The chain joins TRBV4-2 to TRBJ1-5, with 10 bases aligning to TRBD1. This CDR3 comprises 16 residues. V dropped 1 base and J dropped 6; count of bases not matched to a gene: 6. CDR1 and CDR2 (germline): LGHNA, YNFKEQ. The CDR3 loop reads CASSQGGQGLGQPQHF. The CDR3 nucleotides read TGTGCCAGCAGCCAAGGGGGACAGGGGTTAGGTCAGCCCCAGCATTTT.

The V call is TRBV7-6, the J call TRBJ2-1; D unresolved. The CDR3 totals 13 residues. The germline CDR1 and CDR2 sequences are SGHVS and FNYEAQ. V lost 5 bases and J lost 8, with 13 bases in between. CDR3 sequence (DNA): TGTGCCAGCAGCGAGGCCGAAAACCATGAGCAGTTCTTC. This sequence encodes CASSEAENHEQFF.

The count of this clone is one. The CDR3 region is CASSQDMGSYEQYF. CDR3 nucleotides: TGTGCCAGCAGCCAAGATATGGGATCCTACGAGCAGTACTTC. This chain links TRBV14 with TRBJ2-7; D not certain. The CDR3 totals 14 residues. V was trimmed by 0 bases and J by 1 base, leaving 7 bases between them. The germline V gene has CDR1 SGHDN and CDR2 FVKESK.

The rearrangement joins TRBV12-3 or TRBV12-4 to TRBJ1-2; D gene ambiguous. The CDR3 sequence is 13 residues long. The V end lost 4 bases, the J end lost 2 bases, and 8 bases lay between the germline ends. The CDR3 DNA is TGTGCCAGCAGTTGGGGAGAGAACTATGGCTACACCTTC. Its translation: CASSWGENYGYTF.

The V and J genes are TRBV4-2 and TRBJ1-4, with D possibly being TRBD1 (6 bases). Germline V lookup: CDR1 LGHNA, CDR2 YNFKEQ. Trimming took off 2 bases at V and 3 bases at J, with 10 bases between the two ends. This CDR3 comprises 15 residues. CDR3: CASSQRDKPNEKLFF. CDR3 sequence (DNA): TGTGCCAGCAGCCAACGGGACAAGCCTAATGAAAAACTGTTTTTT.

This chain links TRBV12-5 with TRBJ1-1; 9 nucleotides agree with TRBD1. CDR1 and CDR2 (germline): LGHNT, FRNRAP. V lost 2 bases, J lost 3 bases, and 1 base stayed unmatched. The CDR3 extends over 14 amino acids. CDR3 residues: CASGLNRGHTEAFF. The CDR3 coding sequence is TGTGCTAGTGGTTTGAACAGGGGGCACACTGAAGCTTTCTTT.

J is TRBJ1-5 and V is TRBV12-5; D unresolved. The CDR3 length is 14 residues. In germline, CDR1 is LGHNT, CDR2 FRNRAP. Trimming took off 1 base at V and 0 bases at J, with 4 bases between the two ends. The CDR3 is CASGLGLSNQPQHF. In nucleotides, the CDR3 is TGTGCTAGTGGTTTGGGCCTTAGCAATCAGCCCCAGCATTTT.

The V gene is TRBV19, the J gene TRBJ1-6; TRBD1 agrees at 11 bases. In germline, CDR1 is LNHDA, CDR2 SQIVND (reference sequence). With 4 bases clipped from V and 7 bases from J, the junction kept 15 bases outside the gene matches. The CDR3 is 19 amino acids. CDR3 bases: TGTGCCAGTAGTACGGACAGGGGGCTTGGGATGTCGGGGAATTCACCCCTCCACTTT. Translation: CASSTDRGLGMSGNSPLHF. The full variable domain, in which reference TRBV19 and TRBJ1-6 provide the parts outside the CDR3, is DGGITQSPKYLFRKEGQNVTLSCEQNLNHDAMYWYRQDPGQGLRLIYYSQIVNDFQKGDIAEGYSVSREKKESFPLTVTSAQKNPTAFYLCASSTDRGLGMSGNSPLHFGNGTRLTVT.

V and J are TRBV5-1 and TRBJ2-1, with TRBD2 matching over 10 bases. CDR3 length: 14 amino acids. V was clipped by 5 bases and J by 6 bases; unmatched bases: 5. CDR1 and CDR2 from the germline V gene are SGHRS and YFSETQ. As DNA, the CDR3 is TGCGCCAGCAGGACTGGGACTAGCGTCAATGAGCAGTTCTTC. Translating gives CASRTGTSVNEQFF. Drawing the rest from reference TRBV5-1 and TRBJ2-1, the complete variable domain is KAGVTQTPRYLIKTRGQQVTLSCSPISGHRSVSWYQQTPGQGLQFLFEYFSETQRNKGNFPGRFSGRQFSNSRSEMNVSTLELGDSALYLCASRTGTSVNEQFFGPGTRLTVL.

J is TRBJ2-7 and V is TRBV6-5; D gene uncertain. V dropped 4 bases and J dropped 2 bases, with 9 bases sitting between them. Germline CDR1 is MNHEY and CDR2 is SVGAGI. This CDR3 has 13 amino acids. CDR3 nucleotide sequence: TGTGCCAGCAGTTCCTCCTCGGCCTACGAGCAGTACTTC. Protein product: CASSSSSAYEQYF.

The genes are TRBV5-6 and TRBJ1-5, with no clear D. With 1 base removed from V and 6 bases from J, the gap between germline ends came to 11 bases. The CDR3 contains 14 residues. Germline assignment: CDR1 SGHDT and CDR2 YYEEEE. The CDR3 loop is CASSLSWGFQPQHF. CDR3 nucleotide sequence: TGTGCCAGCAGCTTGAGCTGGGGTTTTCAGCCCCAGCATTTT.

The rearrangement uses TRBV4-1 and TRBJ2-7; 11 nucleotides match TRBD1. The CDR3 consists of 15 residues. Germline CDR1 MGHRA, CDR2 YSYEKL. The ends lost 4 bases at V and 3 bases at J; junction bases unmatched: 5. The CDR3 protein is CASSPPGQGVYEQYF. The CDR3 DNA follows: TGCGCCAGCAGCCCTCCGGGACAGGGGGTCTACGAGCAGTACTTC.

The chain joins TRBV30 to TRBJ1-2; D unresolved. CDR1 GTSNPN and CDR2 SVGIG come from the germline V gene (reference sequence). This CDR3 has 11 residues. V was trimmed by 0 bases and J by 8 bases, leaving 7 bases between them. The CDR3 loop reads CAWSVAEGYTF. The CDR3 DNA is TGTGCCTGGAGTGTCGCAGAGGGCTACACCTTC.

The chain has TRBV18 and TRBJ1-4; the D gene is possibly TRBD1 (5 bases). Trimming removed 4 bases at V and 10 bases at J, with 28 bases between. This CDR3 contains 18 residues. Germline CDR1 KGHSH, CDR2 LQKENI. The CDR3 DNA reads TGTGCCAGCTCACAGACTGGAACAGGCGTTAGTGATGGGGGAAAACTGTTTTTT. Translation: CASSQTGTGVSDGGKLFF.

The rearrangement links TRBV5-4 to TRBJ1-2; D is perhaps TRBD1 (5 bases). Germline V lookup: CDR1 SGHNT, CDR2 YYREEE (reference sequence). The CDR3 spans 13 residues. Trimming left V 4 bases short and J 2 bases short, with 9 bases between. CDR3 nucleotide sequence: TGTGCCAGCAGCCGGGACGGGAACTATGGCTACACCTTC. This sequence encodes CASSRDGNYGYTF. Full variable domain (outside the CDR3, taken from reference TRBV5-4 and TRBJ1-2): ETGVTQSPTHLIKTRGQQVTLRCSSQSGHNTVSWYQQALGQGPQFIFQYYREEENGRGNFPPRFSGLQFPNYSSELNVNALELDDSALYLCASSRDGNYGYTFGSGTRLTVV.

V is TRBV12-3 or TRBV12-4 and J is TRBJ2-7, with D perhaps matching TRBD2 (6 bases). The V gene lost 7 bases and the J gene lost 5 bases, with 15 bases spanning the gap. The CDR3 is 13 residues long. This chain's CDR3 is CASTTGLINEQYF. The CDR3 DNA sequence: TGTGCCAGCACTACGGGACTGATAAACGAGCAGTACTTC.

The J gene is TRBJ2-2, the V gene TRBV30, with TRBD1 as a possible D gene (5 bases). The germline CDR1 and CDR2 sequences are GTSNPN and SVGIG (reference sequence). Deletions cut 6 bases from V and 1 base from J, with 12 bases between. The CDR3 is made up of 14 amino acids. The CDR3 coding sequence is TGTGCCTGTAAGGGGATGCTGAACACCGGGGAGCTGTTTTTT. As protein: CACKGMLNTGELFF.

This clone was observed a few times. The chain recombines TRBV5-1 with TRBJ1-4; D unresolved. Per germline, CDR1 SGHRS and CDR2 YFSETQ. This CDR3 comprises 14 residues. Between the trimmed V and J ends, which lost 0 bases and 3 bases, there was a span of 6 bases. CDR3: CASSLDSSNEKLFF. In DNA, the CDR3 is TGCGCCAGCAGCTTGGACAGCTCTAATGAAAAACTGTTTTTT.